The present entry profiles one T cell receptor beta chain with its context. It lacks a known antigen. Nothing much larger sits one base from this clone, and base qualities are not available. Ends trimmed: V by 8 bases, J by 3 bases; bases unmatched to a gene: 8. Reading the germline V gene gives CDR1 MRHNA and CDR2 SNTAGT. The CDR3 spans 14 residues, from the cysteine through the phenylalanine. The CDR3 DNA has 42 bases and is translated from base 1. This entry belongs to a study of T cell responses to AZD1222 COVID-19 vaccine (dated by TCRdb to the early 2020s). At the level of the whole study: TCR sequencing covered some 250 trial participants: 200 to 220 given two doses of AZD1222 and 26 given two doses of MenACWY control vaccine. Enrollment into the trials was organized by age into subgroups of 18-55, 56-69 and 70-plus years, and those subgroups contained roughly 160, 29 and 62 TCR-sequenced participants, respectively. Findings and caveats that apply to the study as a whole: Most participants were white British and females outnumbered males, and the authors suggested that clonal diversity may have been underestimated. Vaccine-associated CD4 TCRs spanned the whole spike protein, with dominant responses in regions 160-218 and 743-854. No day 14 peak-response samples were available, so repertoires were characterized only after the peak T cell response. Only five or six AZD1222 recipients were SARS-CoV-2 seropositive at baseline, limiting conclusions about previously exposed vaccinees. The 56-69-year group was small, and its depth increase did not reach significance, likely because of low power. After two AZD1222 doses, both the breadth and the depth of spike-specific TCRs were significantly higher than at day 0 and than in MenACWY recipients. Nearly half of unique spike-specific TCRs reportedly recognized epitopes outside regions mutated in the B.1.351 and B.1.1.7 variants.

What this sample's time point label stands for: about 28 days (+/-7) after the second vaccine dose. AZD1222 recipients given second doses at about 4 weeks or at about 12 weeks were pooled, since spike-specific TCR depth and breadth were not found to differ between the two schedules. The vaccinee samples were drawn from two UK trials, COV001 and COV002, one of which was a single-blind randomized controlled phase 2/3 trial testing AZD1222 (ChAdOx1 nCoV-19) in healthy adults. Trial participant PBMC samples were collected at day 0 and day 28 after the second dose for TCRbeta chain sequencing. The CDR3 regions of human TCRbeta chains were analyzed by immunosequencing. Per the authors' processing: TCRs in the repertoires were compared against a reference library of SARS-CoV-2-specific TCRs that had been generated with the MIRA antigen-specificity platform. Breadth meant the fraction of unique TCRs that were SARS-CoV-2-associated, whereas depth meant the fraction of total T cells that were SARS-CoV-2-associated. Using the MIRA data, each spike-specific TCR was assigned both to the spike region to which the TCR was reactive and to a CD4 or CD8 class. Log10-transformed breadth and depth values were compared by one-way ANOVA with Sidak's multiple comparisons tests. Sourced from immuneACCESS, this table was stored by TCRdb with only in-frame sequences that have V and J called. A share of the clones is absent; for the studies checked, an unresolved V gene accounts for under half, and the remainder has no known explanation. V, J and clone size derive from that table, while D and trimming were established from the DNA sequence. Counted in this sample were about 84,000 clones; approximately 83% of them appeared once. About 12% of the sample rests with the top ten.

This TCR was recovered from an adult who received the AZD1222 COVID-19 vaccine. The V and J segments used are TRBV6-4 and TRBJ2-3; 7 central nucleotides agree with TRBD2. The sample consisted of peripheral blood, taken 28 days after the second AZD1222 dose. CDR3 sequence: CASATSGGTDTQYF. The DNA is TGTGCCAGCGCCACCTCGGGGGGAACAGATACGCAGTATTTT.